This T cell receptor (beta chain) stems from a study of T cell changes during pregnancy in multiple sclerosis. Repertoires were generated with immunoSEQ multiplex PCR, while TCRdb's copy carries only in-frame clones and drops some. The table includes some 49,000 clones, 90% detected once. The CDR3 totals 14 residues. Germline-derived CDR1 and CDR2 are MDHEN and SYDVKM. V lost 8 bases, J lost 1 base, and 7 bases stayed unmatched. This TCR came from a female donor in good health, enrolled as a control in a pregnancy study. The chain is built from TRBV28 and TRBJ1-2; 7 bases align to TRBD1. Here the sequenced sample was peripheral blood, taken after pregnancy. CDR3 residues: CASGSGTVNYGYTF. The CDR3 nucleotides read TGTGCCAGCGGGTCTGGGACAGTTAACTATGGCTACACCTTC.